This TCR beta chain derives from a study of T-cell reconstitution after alpha-beta-depleted transplantation in children. Trimming removed 2 bases from V and 4 bases from J, with 14 bases in between. Germline V CDR1 and CDR2: MNHEY, SVGAGI. This CDR3 is built from 15 residues. About this clonotype: Its target is not known.

The study's findings and limits: High day-60 TCRbeta diversity in some patients came from surviving recipient T cells and thymic progenitors. T-cell counts and diversity were attributed mostly to newly produced T cells one year after transplant.

Preparing the TCRbeta library involved the use of unique molecular identifiers. TCRdb recomputed calls from the PCR reads with MiXCR, one row per CDR3 protein. Here the sample spans hundreds of thousands of distinct CDR3 sequences, about 16% being singletons. The chain carries TRBV6-5 and TRBJ1-1; D is undetermined. The sequenced sample was PBMCs, mostly from graft donor cells, obtained 360 days after TCRalphabeta/CD19-depleted stem cell transplant. This clonotype was sampled from a male patient younger than 18 who had a stem cell transplant for acute lymphoblastic leukemia, so the T cells may come from the graft donor. CDR3: CASSYLAGVPTEAFF. The CDR3 bases are TGTGCCAGCAGTTACCTGGCAGGCGTCCCCACTGAAGCTTTCTTT.